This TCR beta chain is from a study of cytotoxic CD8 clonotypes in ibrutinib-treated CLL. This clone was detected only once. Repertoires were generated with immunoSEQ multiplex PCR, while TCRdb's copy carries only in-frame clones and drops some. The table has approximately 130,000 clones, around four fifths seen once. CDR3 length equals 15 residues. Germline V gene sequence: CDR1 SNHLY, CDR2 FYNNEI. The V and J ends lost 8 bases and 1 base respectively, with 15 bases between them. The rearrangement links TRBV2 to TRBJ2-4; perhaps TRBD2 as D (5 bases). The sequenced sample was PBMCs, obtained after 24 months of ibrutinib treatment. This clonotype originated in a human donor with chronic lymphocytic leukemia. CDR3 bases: TGTGCCAGCGTAGTGAGGGAATCGGCCAAAAACATTCAGTACTTC. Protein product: CASVVRESAKNIQYF.